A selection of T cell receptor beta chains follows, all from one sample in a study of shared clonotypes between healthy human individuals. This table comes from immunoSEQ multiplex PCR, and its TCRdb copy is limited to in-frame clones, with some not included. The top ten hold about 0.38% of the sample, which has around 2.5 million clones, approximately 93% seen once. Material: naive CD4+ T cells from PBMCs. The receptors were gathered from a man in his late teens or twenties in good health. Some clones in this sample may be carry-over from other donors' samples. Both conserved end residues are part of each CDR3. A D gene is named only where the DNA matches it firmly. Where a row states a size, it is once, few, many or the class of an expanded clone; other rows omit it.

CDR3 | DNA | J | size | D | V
CASSRTSASAYEQYF | TGCGCCAGCAGCCGGACTAGCGCATCCGCCTACGAGCAGTACTTC | TRBJ2-7 | . | TRBD2 | TRBV5-1
CAISESNSGTGKGYTF | TGTGCCATCAGTGAGTCGAACTCCGGGACAGGGAAAGGCTACACCTTC | TRBJ1-2 | . | TRBD1 | TRBV10-3
CASSEGQGMYEQYF | TGTGCCAGCAGTGAGGGACAGGGTATGTACGAGCAGTACTTC | TRBJ2-7 | . | TRBD1 | TRBV6-1
CASSLGEGQPQHF | TGCGCCAGCAGCTTGGGGGAGGGACAGCCCCAGCATTTT | TRBJ1-5 | . | . | TRBV5-1
CAISRTASSYNEQFF | TGTGCCATCAGCAGGACTGCCAGCTCCTACAATGAGCAGTTCTTC | TRBJ2-1 | once | . | TRBV10-3
CASSRRDSSTYEQYF | TGTGCCAGCAGTCGGAGGGACTCCTCTACCTACGAGCAGTACTTC | TRBJ2-7 | . | . | TRBV6-6
CASSTAGTLNTEAFF | TGTGCCAGCAGCACAGCCGGGACACTCAACACTGAAGCTTTCTTT | TRBJ1-1 | . | . | TRBV21-1
CATSGSGAGGSYNEQFF | TGTGCCACCAGCGGTTCGGGAGCGGGAGGTTCCTACAATGAGCAGTTCTTC | TRBJ2-1 | . | TRBD2 | TRBV15
CASGKAGGGTGELFF | TGTGCCAGCGGAAAAGCGGGAGGGGGGACCGGGGAGCTGTTTTTT | TRBJ2-2 | . | TRBD2 | TRBV27
CASSLNLGGRSNQPQHF | TGTGCCAGCAGCCTAAACCTGGGGGGTCGGAGCAATCAGCCCCAGCATTTT | TRBJ1-5 | . | . | TRBV28
CASSLAGIAKNIQYF | TGTGCCAGCAGTCTTGCAGGGATAGCCAAAAACATTCAGTACTTC | TRBJ2-4 | once | . | TRBV28
CASSMRGNQPQHF | TGTGCCAGTAGTATGAGGGGGAATCAGCCCCAGCATTTT | TRBJ1-5 | . | . | TRBV19
CASSLGGQGAGEQYF | TGTGCCAGCAGTCTAGGGGGTCAGGGGGCGGGCGAGCAGTACTTC | TRBJ2-7 | . | TRBD1 | TRBV25-1
CATSRVTRLAGETQYF | TGTGCCACCAGCAGAGTTACCAGGCTAGCTGGGGAGACCCAGTACTTC | TRBJ2-5 | . | . | TRBV15
CASSRPGLGEGEQFF | TGTGCCAGCAGCCGACCGGGACTCGGGGAGGGTGAGCAGTTCTTC | TRBJ2-1 | . | TRBD2 | TRBV7-9
CASSYSGRNEQFF | TGTGCCAGCAGCTACAGCGGGAGAAATGAGCAGTTCTTC | TRBJ2-1 | once | TRBD2 | TRBV7-9
CASSSVSYEQYF | TGTGCCAGCAGCTCCGTCTCCTACGAGCAGTACTTC | TRBJ2-7 | . | . | TRBV5-4
CASTSPGPGAEQYF | TGTGCCAGCACTTCACCGGGCCCCGGGGCCGAGCAGTACTTC | TRBJ2-7 | . | . | TRBV11-2
CASSPGRGSYEQYF | TGTGCCAGCTCCCCCGGGAGAGGATCCTACGAGCAGTACTTC | TRBJ2-7 | . | . | TRBV18
CASTPRMNTEAFF | TGTGCCAGCACCCCGCGAATGAACACTGAAGCTTTCTTT | TRBJ1-1 | . | . | TRBV6-5
CASSEGGSYNEQFF | TGCGCCAGCAGTGAGGGGGGCTCCTACAATGAGCAGTTCTTC | TRBJ2-1 | . | . | TRBV5-1
CAWSLAGVYNEQFF | TGTGCCTGGAGTCTAGCGGGAGTCTACAATGAGCAGTTCTTC | TRBJ2-1 | . | TRBD2 | TRBV30
CASSSSTNIGYGYTF | TGCGCCAGCAGCTCCTCGACCAATATCGGCTATGGCTACACCTTC | TRBJ1-2 | few | . | TRBV5-1
CASSLVPQETQYF | TGCGCCAGCAGCTTGGTCCCCCAAGAGACCCAGTACTTC | TRBJ2-5 | . | . | TRBV5-1
CASSQNIVTKPLHF | TGCGCCAGCAGCCAAAATATTGTGACGAAGCCCCTCCACTTT | TRBJ1-6 | . | . | TRBV4-1
CASRFQGQGAPNEKLFF | TGTGCCAGCCGGTTTCAGGGCCAAGGGGCTCCTAATGAAAAACTGTTTTTT | TRBJ1-4 | . | . | TRBV2
CAWKTTGRNTEAFF | TGTGCCTGGAAGACAACAGGCAGGAACACTGAAGCTTTCTTT | TRBJ1-1 | . | . | TRBV30
CASSGGISSSGNTIYF | TGTGCCAGCTCAGGAGGAATTTCCTCCTCTGGAAACACCATATATTTT | TRBJ1-3 | . | . | TRBV18
CATTLGGGRDTEAFF | TGTGCCACCACCTTAGGGGGGGGCAGGGACACTGAAGCTTTCTTT | TRBJ1-1 | . | . | TRBV27
CASSQVRLSTDTQYF | TGCGCCAGCAGCCAAGTCAGGTTAAGCACAGATACGCAGTATTTT | TRBJ2-3 | . | . | TRBV4-1
CASTPDHLLQYF | TGTGCCAGCACCCCGGACCACCTCCTGCAGTACTTC | TRBJ2-7 | . | . | TRBV28
CASSPGLRTDTQYF | TGTGCCAGCAGCCCGGGACTTCGCACAGATACGCAGTATTTT | TRBJ2-3 | . | . | TRBV11-2
CASSNRVNQPQHF | TGTGCCAGCAGCAACAGGGTGAATCAGCCCCAGCATTTT | TRBJ1-5 | . | . | TRBV7-9
CASSPPSGRAYEQYF | TGTGCCAGCTCACCACCAAGCGGGAGGGCCTACGAGCAGTACTTC | TRBJ2-7 | few | TRBD2 | TRBV18
CASSYPGQWPETQYF | TGTGCCAGCAGTTACCCGGGACAGTGGCCAGAGACCCAGTACTTC | TRBJ2-5 | . | TRBD1 | TRBV6-5
CASSNPGSAGEQYF | TGTGCCAGCAGCAACCCGGGATCCGCGGGGGAGCAGTACTTC | TRBJ2-7 | . | . | TRBV11-2
CASSPRRSTDTQYF | TGTGCCAGCAGCCCTCGAAGGAGCACAGATACGCAGTATTTT | TRBJ2-3 | . | . | TRBV7-9
CASSRTYNSPLHF | TGTGCCTCTTCCAGAACCTATAATTCACCCCTCCACTTT | TRBJ1-6 | . | . | TRBV30
CASSRRQGASYGYTF | TGTGCCAGCAGCCGGCGACAGGGGGCCAGCTATGGCTACACCTTC | TRBJ1-2 | . | TRBD1 | TRBV28
CASSNRGGGDSNQPQHF | TGTGCCAGTAGTAACAGGGGCGGTGGGGATAGCAATCAGCCCCAGCATTTT | TRBJ1-5 | . | TRBD1 | TRBV19
CASSRDSIYEQYF | TGTGCCAGTTCCCGGGACAGCATCTACGAGCAGTACTTC | TRBJ2-7 | . | TRBD1 | TRBV7-6
CASQARDTNTIYF | TGTGCCTCTCAGGCCAGGGACACAAACACCATATATTTT | TRBJ1-3 | once | . | TRBV6-5
CASSPDRSYGYTF | TGTGCCAGCAGCCCCGATCGGAGCTATGGCTACACCTTC | TRBJ1-2 | . | . | TRBV9
CSGLDYEAFF | TGCAGTGGGTTGGATTATGAAGCTTTCTTT | TRBJ1-1 | few | . | TRBV20-1
CASSQTGLGEKLFF | TGCGCCAGCAGCCAGACAGGGCTCGGGGAAAAACTGTTTTTT | TRBJ1-4 | . | TRBD1 | TRBV5-1
CASSTDRPNTEAFF | TGCGCCAGCAGCACGGACAGGCCGAACACTGAAGCTTTCTTT | TRBJ1-1 | . | TRBD1 | TRBV5-1
CASSPTPLLNTEAFF | TGTGCCAGCAGCCCCACCCCCCTACTGAACACTGAAGCTTTCTTT | TRBJ1-1 | . | . | TRBV28
CASSPGRGEVWTEAFF | TGTGCCAGCAGCCCGGGAAGGGGGGAAGTGTGGACTGAAGCTTTCTTT | TRBJ1-1 | once | . | TRBV7-9
CASSAWGAGNEQFF | TGCGCCAGCTCCGCTTGGGGGGCGGGGAATGAGCAGTTCTTC | TRBJ2-1 | . | . | TRBV4-1
CASSFGDGRNQPQHF | TGTGCCAGCAGCTTCGGGGATGGGCGCAATCAGCCCCAGCATTTT | TRBJ1-5 | . | . | TRBV11-2
CASSLFSNQPQHF | TGTGCCAGCAGCTTATTTAGCAATCAGCCCCAGCATTTT | TRBJ1-5 | . | . | TRBV7-2
CASSLLLGGYNEQFF | TGTGCCAGCAGCTTATTGTTGGGGGGCTACAATGAGCAGTTCTTC | TRBJ2-1 | once | . | TRBV7-2
CASSLAGKDTQYF | TGTGCCAGCTCTCTAGCGGGAAAAGATACGCAGTATTTT | TRBJ2-3 | . | TRBD2 | TRBV7-3
CASSPPTSGNNEQFF | TGTGCCAGCTCACCACCGACTAGCGGTAACAATGAGCAGTTCTTC | TRBJ2-1 | . | TRBD2 | TRBV18
CASSYGGTEAFF | TGTGCCAGCAGTTACGGGGGCACTGAAGCTTTCTTT | TRBJ1-1 | few | . | TRBV6-6
CASSLTGRHEQYF | TGTGCCAGCAGCTTAACTGGGAGGCACGAGCAGTACTTC | TRBJ2-7 | . | . | TRBV7-9
CASSQENRAAGANVLTF | TGTGCCAGCAGCCAGGAGAACAGGGCGGCTGGGGCCAACGTCCTGACTTTC | TRBJ2-6 | . | . | TRBV14
CASSPGGDRGLNSPLHF | TGTGCCAGCAGTCCCGGGGGGGACAGGGGGCTTAATTCACCCCTCCACTTT | TRBJ1-6 | . | TRBD1 | TRBV28